This T cell receptor (beta chain) was observed in a study of radiotherapy plus CTLA-4 blockade in lung cancer. Study background: With roughly 28% of patients having disease control, objective responses were seen in about 18%.

This clone was observed a single time. Libraries were prepared by immunoSEQ multiplex PCR; TCRdb keeps only in-frame clonotypes and omits some of them. Of 65,000 to 90,000 clones listed, around nine tenths were seen once; the top ten hold 35% to 45%. V lost 3 bases, J lost 2 bases, and 4 bases stayed unmatched. The length of the CDR3 is 15 residues. Germline CDR1 and CDR2: SNHLY and FYNNEI. The clonotype was recovered from a human donor with non-small cell lung cancer that progressed on radiotherapy plus ipilimumab. V gene TRBV2 combines with J gene TRBJ1-3; 7 positions agree with TRBD1. The sequenced sample was peripheral blood, obtained from a patient treated with radiotherapy plus ipilimumab. The CDR3 is CASSEGTAPGNTIYF. CDR3 DNA: TGTGCCAGCAGTGAGGGGACAGCTCCTGGAAACACCATATATTTT.